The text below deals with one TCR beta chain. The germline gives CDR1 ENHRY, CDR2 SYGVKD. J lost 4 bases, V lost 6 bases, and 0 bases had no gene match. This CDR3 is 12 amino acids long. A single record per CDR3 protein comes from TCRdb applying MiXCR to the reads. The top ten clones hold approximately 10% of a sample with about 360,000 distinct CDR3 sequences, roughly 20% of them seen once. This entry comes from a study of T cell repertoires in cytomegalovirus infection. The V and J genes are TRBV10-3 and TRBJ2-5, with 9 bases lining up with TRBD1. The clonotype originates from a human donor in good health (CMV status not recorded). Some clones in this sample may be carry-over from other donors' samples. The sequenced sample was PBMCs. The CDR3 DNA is TGTGCCATCAGGGGACAGGGAGAGACCCAGTACTTC. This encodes CAIRGQGETQYF.